This TCR beta chain emerged from a study of metastatic and nonmetastatic thyroid tumors. Study-level background: Both malignant and benign thyroid patients supplied peripheral blood and tumor or nodule tissue samples, across which the repertoires of these patients were then compared.

TCRdb called clones again from the PCR reads with MiXCR. The table shows roughly 24,000 clones, with roughly 20% occurring only once. The entire patient cohort was treatment-naive prior to thyroid surgery. This CDR3 comprises 16 residues. Germline V lookup: CDR1 MNHNS, CDR2 SASEGT. With V trimmed by 6 bases and J by 5 bases, 13 bases remained unmatched. Ten or more counts support this clone. This sequence was found in a male donor with papillary thyroid cancer or a benign thyroid nodule (not recorded which). Some clones in this sample may be carry-over from other donors' samples. The specimen was blood. The V call is TRBV6-1, the J call TRBJ2-5; 9 bases agree with TRBD2. In DNA form, the CDR3 reads TGTGCCAGCAGAAGCCCTTTAGCGGGAGCTTGGGAGACCCAGTACTTC. This translates into CASRSPLAGAWETQYF.